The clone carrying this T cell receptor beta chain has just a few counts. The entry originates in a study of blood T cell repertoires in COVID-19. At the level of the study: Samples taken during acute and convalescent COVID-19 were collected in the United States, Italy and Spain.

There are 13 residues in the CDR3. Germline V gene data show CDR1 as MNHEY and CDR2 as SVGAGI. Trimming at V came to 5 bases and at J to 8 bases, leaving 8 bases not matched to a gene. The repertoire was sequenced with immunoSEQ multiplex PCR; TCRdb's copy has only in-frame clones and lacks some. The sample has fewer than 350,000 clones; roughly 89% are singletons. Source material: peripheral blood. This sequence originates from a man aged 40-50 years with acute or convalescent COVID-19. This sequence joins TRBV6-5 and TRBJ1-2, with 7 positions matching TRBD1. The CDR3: CASSPTTGTGYTF. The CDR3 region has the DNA TGTGCCAGCAGTCCCACGACAGGGACGGGCTACACCTTC.